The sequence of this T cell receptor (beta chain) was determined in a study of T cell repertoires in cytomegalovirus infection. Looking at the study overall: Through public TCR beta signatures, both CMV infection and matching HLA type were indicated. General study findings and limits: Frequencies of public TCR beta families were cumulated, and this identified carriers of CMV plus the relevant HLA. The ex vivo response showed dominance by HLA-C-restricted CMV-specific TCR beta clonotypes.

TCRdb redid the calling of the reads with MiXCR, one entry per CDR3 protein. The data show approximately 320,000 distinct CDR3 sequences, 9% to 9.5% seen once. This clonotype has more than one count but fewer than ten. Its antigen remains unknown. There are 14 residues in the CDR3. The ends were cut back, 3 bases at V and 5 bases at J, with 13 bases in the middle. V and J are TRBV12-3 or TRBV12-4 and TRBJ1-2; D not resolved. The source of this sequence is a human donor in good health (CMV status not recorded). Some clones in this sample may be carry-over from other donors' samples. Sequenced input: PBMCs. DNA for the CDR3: TGTGCCAGCAGTTTCCCAGTAGAAGGGTATGGCTACACCTTC. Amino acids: CASSFPVEGYGYTF.